This T cell receptor (beta chain) was captured by sequencing in a study of T cell repertoires in cytomegalovirus infection. Study summary: It can be stated that public TCR beta signatures indicated CMV infection as well as a matching HLA type.

The germline V gene encodes CDR1 DFQATT and CDR2 SNEGSKA (reference sequence). The CDR3 runs 15 residues. V was cut by 0 bases and J by 2 bases, with 13 bases left in between. Comment on this clonotype: Its matching antigen is unknown.

Broader study findings: Dominating the ex vivo response were TCR beta clonotypes that were CMV-specific and HLA-C-restricted. Accumulated public TCR beta family frequency recognized individuals carrying CMV together with the relevant HLA.

TCRdb passed the reads through MiXCR, listing each CDR3 protein once. The sample has 85,000 to 130,000 distinct CDR3 sequences; under 25% are singletons. The sequenced material came from CD8+ T cells from PBMCs. The sequence came from a human donor in good health (CMV status not recorded). Some clones in this sample may be carry-over from other donors' samples. The V and J genes are TRBV20-1 and TRBJ2-5; D not resolved. CDR3 loop: CSARDLAAVQETQYF. The CDR3 region has the DNA TGCAGTGCTAGAGATTTGGCGGCTGTTCAAGAGACCCAGTACTTC.